Following are 8 T cell receptor beta chains from one sample sequenced in a study of T cells in Graves' hyperthyroidism and ophthalmopathy. Researchers took RNA transcripts and amplified the TCR beta CDR3 regions from them. HTBI primers drove first-round RT-PCR of the TCR CDR3. TCRdb passed the multiplex PCR reads through MiXCR, listing each CDR3 protein once. The sample contains around 290,000 distinct CDR3 sequences, approximately 15% of which appear only once. Sequenced sample: blood. The origin of the receptors is a woman aged 60 to 75 with Graves' ophthalmopathy.

V usage is TRBV7-8 and J usage is TRBJ2-5; D not resolved. This CDR3 comprises 14 residues. Germline CDR1 reads SGHVS; CDR2 reads FQNEAQ. Trimming took off 7 bases at V and 7 bases at J, with 19 bases between the two ends. CDR3 sequence reads: CASTPRRGEVTQYF. The CDR3 DNA follows: TGTGCCAGCACCCCCCGACGAGGTGAAGTGACCCAGTACTTC.

DNA for the CDR3: TGCGCCAGCAGCCAAGGACGCGGAAGCACAGATACGCAGTATTTT. This gives the protein CASSQGRGSTDTQYF. The chain recombines TRBV4-3 with TRBJ2-3; D is uncertain. This CDR3 is 15 amino acids long. Trimming removed 1 base from V and 0 bases from J, with 8 bases in between. CDR1 and CDR2 (germline): LGHNA, YSLEER.

In its sample, this clonotype was seen a few times. The chain has TRBV6-5 and TRBJ1-5; 7 nucleotides align to TRBD1. This CDR3 spans 15 amino acids. V was pared by 4 bases and J by 2 bases, with 5 bases of the junction left unmatched. Germline values: CDR1 MNHEY, CDR2 SVGAGI. The CDR3 DNA sequence: TGTGCCAGCAGTTCTGACAGGGAAGGCAATCAGCCCCAGCATTTT. As protein: CASSSDREGNQPQHF.

This clonotype was picked up many times. This sequence joins TRBV20-1 and TRBJ2-1; D is ambiguous. V lost 1 base, J lost 9 bases, and 13 bases lay in between. The CDR3 is made up of 13 amino acids. Germline CDR1 and CDR2: DFQATT and SNEGSKA (reference sequence). CDR3 nucleotide sequence: TGCAGTGCTAGAGGGGGTCTAGACCCTGAGCAGTTCTTC. Translating it yields CSARGGLDPEQFF.

This clonotype has a handful of counts. This rearrangement joins TRBV2 to TRBJ2-3; D is perhaps TRBD2 (6 bases). The CDR3 has 16 amino acids. Germline-derived CDR1 and CDR2 are SNHLY and FYNNEI. V was cut by 6 bases and J by 10 bases, with 26 bases left in between. In DNA, the CDR3 is TGTGCCAGCAGCATCTCACTCCCGGGACTCGGCCGGGCGCAGTATTTT. As protein: CASSISLPGLGRAQYF.

This clonotype was detected many times. This CDR3 reads CASSLGQGTNTGELFF. CDR3 sequence (DNA): TGCGCCAGCAGCTTGGGGCAGGGTACGAACACCGGGGAGCTGTTTTTT. The chain links TRBV5-1 to TRBJ2-2; a weak D match, TRBD1 (5 bases). Germline V gives CDR1 SGHRS, CDR2 YFSETQ. The CDR3 has 16 amino acids. V lost 0 bases and J 0 bases, leaving 9 bases between the germline ends.

This clonotype came up a few times. Sequence at one end of the junction differs from germline and may be a read error. The chain is built from TRBV6-1 and TRBJ1-1; D perhaps matches TRBD1 (5 bases). CDR1 MNHNS and CDR2 SASEGT come from the germline V gene. The CDR3 is made up of 14 amino acids. The CDR3 coding sequence is TGTGCCGGCAGGATCATTCAGGGACTCGCTGAAGCTTTCTTT. Residues: CAGRIIQGLAEAFF.

In its sample, this clonotype was seen many times. CDR3 bases: TGTGCCAGCAGTTTATGGGGGGGCCCGGGGAATGAGCAGTTCTTC. Residues: CASSLWGGPGNEQFF. The J gene is TRBJ2-1, the V gene TRBV28, with D perhaps matching TRBD1 or TRBD2 (6 bases each). The germline V gene encodes CDR1 MDHEN and CDR2 SYDVKM. This CDR3 is 15 amino acids long. Trimming removed 0 bases at V and 7 bases at J, with 13 bases between.